Listed here are 16 T cell receptor beta chains from one sample, sequenced in a study of OX40 agonist ivuxolimab in advanced cancers. The repertoire was sequenced with immunoSEQ multiplex PCR; TCRdb's copy has only in-frame clones and lacks some. The profile shows 65,000 to 70,000 clones, roughly 87% of them singletons. The sample here was CD4+ or CD8+ T cells sorted from blood, taken in a trial of the OX40 agonist ivuxolimab. The receptors stem from an adult with an advanced solid tumor such as melanoma, head and neck, liver or kidney cancer.

This clone has just one count. The chain carries TRBV6-5 and TRBJ1-2, with 7 bases lining up with TRBD1. Trimming cost V 5 bases and J 7 bases; bases outside gene matches: 10. CDR3 length: 14 residues. Germline assignment: CDR1 MNHEY and CDR2 SVGAGI. The CDR3 loop is CASSVDRDNGGYTF. The CDR3 nucleotides read TGTGCCAGCAGTGTCGACAGGGACAATGGTGGCTACACCTTC.

V and J are TRBV28 and TRBJ2-4; D not certain. The V gene's germline CDR1 is MDHEN and CDR2 SYDVKM. This CDR3 contains 17 residues. V gave up 6 bases and J gave up 0 bases, with 18 bases separating them. The CDR3 DNA follows: TGTGCCAGCAGCTCTTGGACGGCGACCATAGCCAAAAACATTCAGTACTTC. Its translation is CASSSWTATIAKNIQYF.

The rearrangement links TRBV11-3 to TRBJ2-5; 10 positions match TRBD1. The V segment lost 5 bases and the J segment 5 bases; nucleotides outside the gene matches: 11. Per the germline V gene, CDR1 is SGHNT and CDR2 is YENEEA. The length of the CDR3 is 16 residues. The CDR3 DNA follows: TGTGCCAGCAGCCCCGGGACAGGGGATTCCCATGAGACCCAGTACTTC. It codes for CASSPGTGDSHETQYF.

This clone showed up just once. The chain combines TRBV7-2 with TRBJ2-1, with 7 nucleotides matching TRBD2. CDR3 length equals 15 residues. The V segment lost 3 bases and the J segment 6 bases; nucleotides outside the gene matches: 8. Germline assignment: CDR1 SGHTA and CDR2 FQGNSA. The CDR3: CASSFTRGSGNEQFF. The CDR3 DNA sequence: TGTGCCAGCAGCTTTACGCGGGGGTCGGGCAATGAGCAGTTCTTC.

J is TRBJ1-6 and V is TRBV9; no reliable D call. The CDR3 is made up of 13 amino acids. CDR1 SGDLS and CDR2 YYNGEE come from the germline V gene. The germline V and J ends were trimmed by 0 bases and 10 bases, with 8 bases remaining between them. In DNA, the CDR3 is TGTGCCAGCAGCGTAGATGGGCTATCACCCCTCCACTTT. Protein product: CASSVDGLSPLHF.

With regard to this clone: The same CDR3 also results from other DNA sequences found in this sample. The chain combines TRBV18 with TRBJ1-1, with no clear D. Germline V gene lookup returns CDR1 KGHSH and CDR2 LQKENI. This CDR3 has 13 residues. V dropped 5 bases and J dropped 0 bases, with 7 bases sitting between them. The CDR3 bases are TGTGCCAGCTCATCCGGCGTGAACACTGAAGCTTTCTTT. The encoded protein is CASSSGVNTEAFF.

The gene calls are TRBV19 and TRBJ1-1; D is uncertain. The CDR3 loop spans 15 amino acids. Germline assignment: CDR1 LNHDA and CDR2 SQIVND (reference sequence). Trimming removed 3 bases from V and 4 bases from J, with 15 bases in between. The CDR3 coding sequence is TGTGCCAGTAGTATCTATAACACCCGGGGCACTGAAGCTTTCTTT. Residues: CASSIYNTRGTEAFF.

The rearrangement joins TRBV28 to TRBJ1-6; TRBD1 matches 7 bases. Germline CDR1 is MDHEN and CDR2 is SYDVKM. This CDR3 has 16 residues. The trim removed 4 bases at V and 6 bases at J, leaving 9 bases unmatched. The CDR3 DNA is TGTGCCAGCAGTTCTATTTGGGACAGTCCTAATTCACCCCTCCACTTT. It translates to CASSSIWDSPNSPLHF.

The chain uses TRBV4-2 and TRBJ2-7; D unclear. V lost 4 bases, J lost 7 bases, and 8 bases lay in between. Germline-derived CDR1 and CDR2 are LGHNA and YNFKEQ. The CDR3 covers 11 residues. DNA of the CDR3: TGTGCCAGCAGCCCCCTCCGGGAGCAGTACTTC. It codes for CASSPLREQYF.

The V and J genes are TRBV5-6 and TRBJ2-3; unclear D gene. CDR1 is SGHDT, CDR2 YYEEEE, per germline. This CDR3 is 14 amino acids long. Trimming removed 1 base at V and 4 bases at J, with 10 bases between. The CDR3 spells CASSLRHPADTQYF. In nucleotides, the CDR3 is TGTGCCAGCAGCTTGAGACATCCTGCAGATACGCAGTATTTT.

The V gene is TRBV5-1, the J gene TRBJ2-2; 10 bases are a match to TRBD2. In germline, CDR1 is SGHRS, CDR2 YFSETQ. The CDR3 has 15 residues. J was trimmed by 5 bases and V by 4 bases; bases with no gene match: 5. The CDR3 DNA follows: TGCGCCAGCAGCGGGGGACTAGCGCGTACCGGGGAGCTGTTTTTT. Translating gives CASSGGLARTGELFF. The whole variable domain, filled in from reference TRBV5-1 and TRBJ2-2, reads KAGVTQTPRYLIKTRGQQVTLSCSPISGHRSVSWYQQTPGQGLQFLFEYFSETQRNKGNFPGRFSGRQFSNSRSEMNVSTLELGDSALYLCASSGGLARTGELFFGEGSRLTVL.

Notes on this clone: The sample has other DNA sequences that encode this CDR3 too. V and J are TRBV5-6 and TRBJ2-1; the D call may be TRBD1 or TRBD2 (7 bases each). This CDR3 region has 17 residues. Germline-derived CDR1 and CDR2 are SGHDT and YYEEEE. The ends were cut back, 4 bases at V and 7 bases at J, with 24 bases in the middle. CDR3 bases: TGTGCCAGCAGCCCCGCTCGCGGGGGCCCCAGGGGGAATGAGCAGTTCTTC. It codes for CASSPARGGPRGNEQFF.

This clone showed up just once. This chain links TRBV11-2 with TRBJ2-7, with D hard to call. Germline loops: CDR1 SGHAT, CDR2 FQNNGV. V lost 0 bases and J lost 3, with 12 bases in between. The CDR3 is 15 residues long. The CDR3 here is CASSLERKGNYEQYF. The CDR3 bases are TGTGCCAGCAGCTTAGAACGGAAGGGTAACTACGAGCAGTACTTC.

The chain combines TRBV2 with TRBJ2-7, with TRBD2 as a possible D gene (7 bases). This CDR3 comprises 14 residues. The V end lost 1 base, the J end lost 5 bases, and 12 bases lay between the germline ends. Germline assignment: CDR1 SNHLY and CDR2 FYNNEI. The CDR3 loop is CASSEGGGGHEQYF. Here the CDR3 DNA reads TGTGCCAGCAGTGAAGGCGGGGGCGGCCACGAGCAGTACTTC.

The J gene is TRBJ1-3, the V gene TRBV28, with 9 nucleotides matching TRBD1. The germline CDR1 and CDR2 sequences are MDHEN and SYDVKM. CDR3 size: 14 residues. V shed 6 bases and J 5 bases; nucleotides not matched to a gene: 5. In DNA, the CDR3 is TGTGCCAGCAGCCCGGACAGGGGACGAAACACCATATATTTT. Translated, it gives CASSPDRGRNTIYF.

The genes are TRBV28 and TRBJ1-4, with a weak D call TRBD1 (6 bases). Trimming removed 5 bases at V and 8 bases at J, with 12 bases between. Germline CDR1 reads MDHEN; CDR2 reads SYDVKM. CDR3 length equals 13 residues. This CDR3 is CASSQGQGEKLFF. The CDR3 bases are TGTGCCAGCAGTCAGGGGCAGGGAGAAAAACTGTTTTTT.